Listed here is a single T cell receptor beta chain. The sample is drawn from a study of blood T cell repertoires in COVID-19. Study details: COVID-19 samples from acute and convalescent phases originated in the United States, Italy and Spain. T cells, B-cell-depleted T cells, or PBMCs provided the cDNA or gDNA that served as material.

Repertoires were generated with immunoSEQ multiplex PCR, while TCRdb's copy carries only in-frame clones and drops some. This sample has about 46,000 clones, with about 86% found just once. Trimming at V came to 4 bases and at J to 5 bases, leaving 0 bases not matched to a gene. Germline CDR1 MGHRA, CDR2 YSYEKL. CDR3 length: 14 residues. The V call is TRBV4-1, the J call TRBJ1-6, with 9 bases identical to TRBD1. Sequenced: peripheral blood. The receptor's source is a man between 60 and 75 years old with acute or convalescent COVID-19. The CDR3 reads CASSRDRDNSPLHF. For the CDR3, the DNA is TGCGCCAGCAGCCGGGACAGGGATAATTCACCCCTCCACTTT.